One sample yielded the 10 T cell receptor beta chains listed below, sequenced in a study of spatial heterogeneity in lung cancer. Study results and limitations: Tumor mutation counts were tracked by expanded intratumoral alpha and beta TCR counts.

TCRdb processed the 5' RACE reads anew with MiXCR; each CDR3 protein has one entry. The repertoire holds some 4,000 distinct CDR3 sequences, more than 6.5% seen once, with about 19% in the top ten. These receptors are not linked to any known antigen. Sample time point: sample taken at primary tumor resection. Sequencing used lung tumor tissue, obtained at surgery. The source is a male donor with early-stage non-small cell lung cancer.

This clonotype was picked up many times. Because this beta chain is a stray read in a library intended to capture alpha chains, its abundance should not be given much weight. The chain joins TRBV7-2 to TRBJ2-3; 16 positions agree with TRBD2. Germline V gene lookup returns CDR1 SGHTA and CDR2 FQGNSA. The CDR3 spans 18 residues. The ends lost 3 bases at V and 4 bases at J; junction bases unmatched: 7. CDR3 sequence (DNA): TGTGCCAGCAGCTTTCACCCGGGACTAGCGGGGGGGTCAGATACGCAGTATTTT. It specifies CASSFHPGLAGGSDTQYF.

This clonotype is medium-sized within its sample. A library made for alpha chains picked up this beta chain off target, so its size means little. The chain has TRBV18 and TRBJ1-2; D remains ambiguous. V was clipped by 2 bases and J by 2 bases, with 9 bases between them. This CDR3 contains 14 residues. Germline V gene sequence: CDR1 KGHSH, CDR2 LQKENI. The CDR3 here is CASSPVGRNYGYTF. The CDR3 nucleotides read TGTGCCAGCTCACCAGTAGGACGGAACTATGGCTACACCTTC.

This clonotype is judged medium-sized. The library was designed around alpha chains, so this beta chain is a stray read whose abundance carries little weight. The chain uses TRBV6-6 and TRBJ2-7; D is ambiguous. There are 15 residues in the CDR3. Per the germline V gene, CDR1 is MNHNY and CDR2 is SVGAGI (reference sequence). Trimming took 3 bases from V and 7 from J, leaving 19 bases between them. CDR3 sequence (DNA): TGTGCCAGCAGTTATGGATTAGATGGCTTCAGGGAGCAGTACGTC. Its translation is CASSYGLDGFREQYV.

This clonotype was picked up many times. Being off target in a library aimed at alpha chains, this beta chain has a size of little meaning. The V and J genes are TRBV15 and TRBJ2-3; 8 nucleotides align to TRBD2. Unmatched junction bases numbered 12, after V lost 5 bases and J lost 2 bases. The CDR3 extends over 17 amino acids. The germline V gene has CDR1 LNHNV and CDR2 YYDKDF (reference sequence). In nucleotides, the CDR3 is TGTGCCACCAGCGGACCGTTAGCGGGATTCCTCACAGATACGCAGTATTTT. It is translated as CATSGPLAGFLTDTQYF.

This clonotype was detected many times. For a library built for alpha chains, this beta chain is a stray read; little rests on its size. The V call is TRBV18, the J call TRBJ2-3; D call uncertain. Trimming pared 3 bases from V and 5 bases from J, leaving 6 bases between. The CDR3 has 12 amino acids. Germline loops: CDR1 KGHSH, CDR2 LQKENI. The CDR3 spells CASSPAEDTQYF. In DNA, the CDR3 is TGTGCCAGCTCACCGGCTGAAGATACGCAGTATTTT.

In this sample, this clonotype turned up many times. This beta chain came through as a stray read in a library set up for alpha chains, and its size says little. V usage is TRBV7-3 and J usage is TRBJ2-5; TRBD1 matches 7 bases. CDR1 and CDR2 (germline): SGHTA, FQGTGA. J was trimmed by 3 bases and V by 5 bases; bases with no gene match: 6. This CDR3 has 14 residues. In DNA, the CDR3 is TGTGCCAGCAGCCGTATCGGACAGGAAGAGACCCAGTACTTC. This encodes CASSRIGQEETQYF.

Judged by abundance, this clonotype is medium-sized. A library prepared for alpha chains yielded this beta chain as an off-target read; its size is of little meaning. For the CDR3, the DNA is TGTGCCAGCAGCTTCTGGACTAGCGGGGAATACAATGAGCAGTTCTTC. Translation: CASSFWTSGEYNEQFF. The rearrangement links TRBV7-2 to TRBJ2-1; 12 nucleotides match TRBD2. V shed 3 bases and J 4 bases; nucleotides not matched to a gene: 4. The CDR3 runs to 16 residues. From germline, CDR1 is SGHTA and CDR2 FQGNSA.

This clonotype is deemed medium-sized (0.01 to 0.1%). Since it is a stray read in a library aimed at alpha chains, this beta chain has a size that is not meaningful. The CDR3 loop reads CASRDLRAGTSGGSDTQYF. CDR3 DNA sequence: TGTGCCAGCAGAGATTTACGGGCGGGCACTAGCGGGGGGTCAGATACGCAGTATTTT. The chain has TRBV7-2 and TRBJ2-3, with 12 bases lining up with TRBD2. Germline assignment: CDR1 SGHTA and CDR2 FQGNSA. This CDR3 spans 19 amino acids. J was trimmed by 4 bases and V by 6 bases; bases with no gene match: 17.

This clonotype was seen a few times. Little can be read into the size of this beta chain, an off-target read in a library designed for alpha chains. The chain combines TRBV3-1 with TRBJ1-5, with 9 bases that match TRBD1. The CDR3 runs 15 residues. Germline assignment: CDR1 LGHDT and CDR2 YNNKEL (reference sequence). V lost 4 bases, J lost 7 bases, and 8 bases stayed unmatched. The CDR3 DNA sequence: TGTGCCAGCAGCCGCGGAACAGGGGGCGGCCAGCCCCAGCATTTT. Translation gives CASSRGTGGGQPQHF.

This clonotype has at least ten counts. Found in a library prepared for alpha chains, this beta chain is an off-target read, and its abundance has little meaning. The chain joins TRBV20-1 to TRBJ2-3, with D possibly being TRBD2 (6 bases). The germline V gene has CDR1 DFQATT and CDR2 SNEGSKA (reference sequence). The CDR3 consists of 14 residues. V was cut by 6 bases and J by 4 bases, with 17 bases left in between. CDR3 region: CSALRRASSDTQYF. CDR3 sequence (DNA): TGCAGTGCCCTGAGGAGGGCCTCATCAGATACGCAGTATTTT.